The 26 T cell receptor beta chains given below trace back to one sample, sequenced in a study of blood T cell repertoires in COVID-19. The table came from immunoSEQ multiplex PCR; TCRdb's copy has only in-frame clones and leaves some out. The sample includes 250,000 to 350,000 clones, roughly 80% of them seen just once. What was sequenced was peripheral blood. The receptors here all came from a human donor with COVID-19, enrolled during active disease. The donor label of this sample is uncertain.

CDR3 loop: CASSPRLGGAETQYF. CDR3 nucleotides: TGTGCCAGCAGCCCCCGGCTAGGGGGGGCAGAGACCCAGTACTTC. V gene TRBV7-9 combines with J gene TRBJ2-5, with D maybe TRBD2 (7 bases). There are 15 residues in the CDR3. Trimming removed 5 bases at V and 4 bases at J, with 17 bases between. Germline V CDR1 and CDR2: SEHNR, FQNEAQ (reference sequence).

V is TRBV6-5 and J is TRBJ2-5; possible D gene TRBD2, 5 bases. The CDR3 has 14 amino acids. Germline lookup yields CDR1 MNHEY and CDR2 SVGAGI. V lost 6 bases, J lost 1 base, and 12 bases lay in between. The CDR3 bases are TGTGCCAGCAGACGGGAACACTCCCAAGAGACCCAGTACTTC. It codes for CASRREHSQETQYF.

The chain is built from TRBV25-1 and TRBJ2-1; D remains ambiguous. V lost 4 bases to trimming and J lost 0 bases, with 7 bases between them. This CDR3 is built from 14 residues. The germline V gene encodes CDR1 MGHDK and CDR2 SYGVNS. The CDR3 coding sequence is TGTGCCAGCAGTGTCCGGAGCTCCTACAATGAGCAGTTCTTC. Protein: CASSVRSSYNEQFF.

This clone was counted once. The V gene is TRBV6-1, the J gene TRBJ2-7, with D unresolved. Germline values: CDR1 MNHNS, CDR2 SASEGT. CDR3 length: 16 amino acids. Trimming shortened V by 2 bases and J by 9 bases, and 23 bases separated the two germline ends. Written as DNA, the CDR3 is TGTGCCAGCAGTGAAAGAGGAAACATCGCGCCCCCTGTGCAGTACTTC. Protein sequence: CASSERGNIAPPVQYF.

The V call is TRBV5-1, the J call TRBJ2-1; TRBD2 agrees at 9 bases. Germline CDR1 reads SGHRS; CDR2 reads YFSETQ. The J segment lost 0 bases and the V segment lost 4 bases, leaving 5 bases of the junction unmatched. This CDR3 has 16 residues. CDR3: CASSLRTSASYNEQFF. The DNA for the CDR3 is TGCGCCAGCAGCCTCAGGACTAGCGCCTCCTACAATGAGCAGTTCTTC.

Regarding this clone: Additional DNA sequences in this sample encode the identical CDR3. The chain carries TRBV5-1 and TRBJ2-2; D gene unclear. The length of the CDR3 is 14 residues. With 0 bases removed from V and 1 base from J, the gap between germline ends came to 4 bases. CDR1 is SGHRS and CDR2 is YFSETQ in the germline V gene. CDR3 loop: CASSLELNTGELFF. The DNA of the CDR3 is TGCGCCAGCAGCTTGGAACTGAACACCGGGGAGCTGTTTTTT. Using reference TRBV5-1 and TRBJ2-2 for the parts outside the CDR3, the full variable domain is KAGVTQTPRYLIKTRGQQVTLSCSPISGHRSVSWYQQTPGQGLQFLFEYFSETQRNKGNFPGRFSGRQFSNSRSEMNVSTLELGDSALYLCASSLELNTGELFFGEGSRLTVL.

The chain carries TRBV28 and TRBJ1-1, with D perhaps matching TRBD1 (5 bases). Germline CDR1 reads MDHEN; CDR2 reads SYDVKM. The CDR3 has 13 amino acids. Between the trimmed V and J ends, which lost 6 bases and 1 base, there was a span of 9 bases. CDR3 in amino acids: CASRGRKNTEAFF. DNA for the CDR3: TGTGCCAGCAGGGGGCGAAAGAACACTGAAGCTTTCTTT.

V and J are TRBV5-1 and TRBJ1-2; 7 bases map to TRBD1. The germline gives CDR1 SGHRS, CDR2 YFSETQ. The length of the CDR3 is 13 residues. Trimming removed 4 bases from V and 3 bases from J; junction bases left unmatched: 3. CDR3 sequence reads: CASSAGTDYGYTF. In nucleotides, the CDR3 is TGCGCCAGCAGCGCCGGGACAGACTATGGCTACACCTTC. Supplemented by reference TRBV5-1 and TRBJ1-2, the full variable domain reads KAGVTQTPRYLIKTRGQQVTLSCSPISGHRSVSWYQQTPGQGLQFLFEYFSETQRNKGNFPGRFSGRQFSNSRSEMNVSTLELGDSALYLCASSAGTDYGYTFGSGTRLTVV.

This rearrangement joins TRBV15 to TRBJ1-6; a possible D gene is TRBD1 (5 bases). The CDR3 totals 15 residues. The germline CDR1 and CDR2 sequences are LNHNV and YYDKDF (reference sequence). Deletions cut 6 bases from V and 7 bases from J, with 16 bases between. The CDR3 is CATSPIRGANSPLHF. CDR3 coding DNA: TGTGCCACCAGTCCCATTCGCGGGGCCAATTCACCCCTCCACTTT.

The chain has TRBV27 and TRBJ2-7; 13 nucleotides line up with TRBD2. This CDR3 region has 16 residues. V shed 6 bases and J 3 bases; nucleotides not matched to a gene: 8. Looked up from germline, CDR1 is MNHEY and CDR2 is SMNVEV (reference sequence). The CDR3 DNA sequence: TGTGCCAGCAGCCCACTTGGGACTAGCGGGATCTACGAGCAGTACTTC. Protein: CASSPLGTSGIYEQYF.

This clone was counted only a few times. This chain connects TRBV7-3 to TRBJ2-1, with 8 bases that match TRBD2. V lost 5 bases and J lost 5; bases outside the gene matches: 11. The germline V gene has CDR1 SGHTA and CDR2 FQGTGA. The CDR3 extends over 16 amino acids. The DNA of the CDR3 is TGTGCCAGCAGCCGTCTCGCAGCGGGAGTGGACAATGAGCAGTTCTTC. Translated: CASSRLAAGVDNEQFF. The complete variable domain, with remaining parts taken from reference TRBV7-3 and TRBJ2-1, reads GAGVSQTPSNKVTEKGKYVELRCDPISGHTALYWYRQSLGQGPEFLIYFQGTGAADDSGLPNDRFFAVRPEGSVSTLKIQRTERGDSAVYLCASSRLAAGVDNEQFFGPGTRLTVL.

This chain uses TRBV5-1 with TRBJ2-6; D remains ambiguous. The ends were cut back, 5 bases at V and 1 base at J, with 10 bases in the middle. The CDR3 loop spans 15 amino acids. The V gene's germline CDR1 is SGHRS and CDR2 YFSETQ. The CDR3 nucleotides are TGCGCCAGCAGGTGGGCACCATCTGGGGCCAACGTCCTGACTTTC. This translates into CASRWAPSGANVLTF. The complete variable domain, with remaining parts taken from reference TRBV5-1 and TRBJ2-6, reads KAGVTQTPRYLIKTRGQQVTLSCSPISGHRSVSWYQQTPGQGLQFLFEYFSETQRNKGNFPGRFSGRQFSNSRSEMNVSTLELGDSALYLCASRWAPSGANVLTFGAGSRLTVL.

The CDR3 loop is CASSTGQTYEQYF. CDR3 sequence (DNA): TGTGCCAGCAGCACCGGACAGACTTACGAGCAGTACTTC. This chain links TRBV11-2 with TRBJ2-7, with TRBD1 as a possible D gene (6 bases). Deletions cut 5 bases from V and 4 bases from J, with 12 bases between. The germline V gene has CDR1 SGHAT and CDR2 FQNNGV. The CDR3 loop spans 13 amino acids.

The chain couples TRBV5-5 to TRBJ1-3; D uncertain. Trimming shortened V by 3 bases and J by 9 bases, and 16 bases separated the two germline ends. This CDR3 is 14 amino acids long. Germline CDR1 and CDR2: SGHKS and YYEKEE (reference sequence). The DNA of the CDR3 is TGTGCCAGCAGCTGGGAGGGTCCGGTCGGCACCATATATTTT. Translation gives CASSWEGPVGTIYF.

V and J are TRBV19 and TRBJ1-2; 9 nucleotides agree with TRBD1. In germline, CDR1 is LNHDA, CDR2 SQIVND (reference sequence). The CDR3 covers 17 residues. J gave up 8 bases and V 7 bases, and 20 bases lay outside the gene matches. This chain's CDR3 is CASILTSQGAQFGGYTF. CDR3 DNA: TGTGCCAGTATACTAACCTCACAGGGGGCGCAGTTTGGGGGCTACACCTTC.

The V and J genes are TRBV4-2 and TRBJ2-4; the D is unclear. V shed 3 bases and J shed 8 bases, with 20 bases lying between them. Germline V gene sequence: CDR1 LGHNA, CDR2 YNFKEQ. The CDR3 is 16 amino acids. The CDR3 nucleotides are TGTGCCAGCAGCCACCCGGCGGAAGGCCTAAGCGACATTCAGTACTTC. It translates to CASSHPAEGLSDIQYF.

This clone was picked up many times. J is TRBJ1-1 and V is TRBV12-3 or TRBV12-4, with D perhaps TRBD1 (5 bases). Trimming left V 3 bases short and J 10 bases short, with 15 bases between. The CDR3 runs to 13 residues. CDR3 nucleotide sequence: TGTGCCAGCAGTTTCGGCACCCCTCAGGGAGCTTTCTTT. Its translation: CASSFGTPQGAFF.

The chain links TRBV6-2 or TRBV6-3 to TRBJ2-4; TRBD1 matches 10 bases. The length of the CDR3 is 15 residues. Looked up from germline, CDR1 is MNHEY and CDR2 is SVGEGT. V shed 5 bases, J shed 8 bases, and the junction held 9 bases outside the gene matches. CDR3 bases: TGTGCCAGCAGTGACCGACAGGGGGCAATTGACATTCAGTACTTC. Translating it yields CASSDRQGAIDIQYF.

The chain recombines TRBV2 with TRBJ2-4; 8 positions match TRBD2. CDR3 length equals 20 residues. Germline lookup yields CDR1 SNHLY and CDR2 FYNNEI. With 1 base clipped from V and 0 bases from J, the junction kept 14 bases outside the gene matches. The CDR3: CASSEVGLAGGYIAKNIQYF. Written as DNA, the CDR3 is TGTGCCAGCAGTGAAGTGGGGCTGGCGGGAGGCTACATAGCCAAAAACATTCAGTACTTC.

This clone came up many times. This sequence joins TRBV7-3 and TRBJ2-3; perhaps TRBD1 as D (5 bases). V gave up 8 bases and J gave up 1 base, with 16 bases separating them. Germline-derived CDR1 and CDR2 are SGHTA and FQGTGA. The CDR3 spans 15 residues. CDR3 amino acids: CASSRVARGTDTQYF. CDR3 coding DNA: TGTGCCAGCTCCAGGGTAGCTCGCGGCACAGATACGCAGTATTTT.

The gene calls are TRBV30 and TRBJ2-6, with TRBD1 matching over 9 bases. With 0 bases clipped from V and 1 base from J, the junction kept 4 bases outside the gene matches. The CDR3 spans 17 residues. CDR1 is GTSNPN, CDR2 SVGIG, per germline (reference sequence). This CDR3 reads CAWSVEQGASGANVLTF. DNA for the CDR3: TGTGCCTGGAGTGTAGAACAGGGGGCGTCTGGGGCCAACGTCCTGACTTTC. The full variable domain, in which reference TRBV30 and TRBJ2-6 provide the parts outside the CDR3, is SQTIHQWPATLVQPVGSPLSLECTVEGTSNPNLYWYRQAAGRGLQLLFYSVGIGQISSEVPQNLSASRPQDRQFILSSKKLLLSDSGFYLCAWSVEQGASGANVLTFGAGSRLTVL.

This clone was found a few times. The V and J genes are TRBV7-9 and TRBJ2-3; D is perhaps TRBD2 (5 bases). Trimming shortened V by 4 bases and J by 4 bases, and 12 bases separated the two germline ends. Germline CDR1 SEHNR, CDR2 FQNEAQ (reference sequence). The CDR3 consists of 14 residues. The CDR3: CASSSGLAPDTQYF. DNA for the CDR3: TGTGCCAGCAGCTCCGGGCTAGCCCCAGATACGCAGTATTTT.

CDR3 in amino acids: CASSLEAGYAKNIQYF. CDR3 nucleotide sequence: TGTGCCAGCAGCTTAGAGGCAGGGTACGCCAAAAACATTCAGTACTTC. The chain uses TRBV7-9 and TRBJ2-4; the D gene is possibly TRBD1 (5 bases). Germline CDR1 and CDR2: SEHNR and FQNEAQ (reference sequence). This CDR3 comprises 16 residues. V lost 1 base, J lost 1 base, and 11 bases lay in between.

V is TRBV7-9 and J is TRBJ2-7, with 8 bases that match TRBD2. The V gene end was trimmed by 5 bases and the J gene end by 5 bases; junction bases not matched to a gene: 17. There are 17 residues in the CDR3. In germline, CDR1 is SEHNR, CDR2 FQNEAQ (reference sequence). The CDR3 DNA sequence: TGTGCCAGCAGCCCCTCGACTAGCGCGGTAGGTCGGGACGAGCAGTACTTC. As protein: CASSPSTSAVGRDEQYF.

The rearrangement links TRBV6-2 or TRBV6-3 to TRBJ2-7; TRBD2 matches 7 bases. CDR1 and CDR2 (germline): MNHEY, SVGEGT. The CDR3 is 15 residues long. The ends lost 3 bases at V and 5 bases at J; junction bases unmatched: 10. This CDR3 is CASSYFAGDNDEQYF. CDR3 coding DNA: TGTGCCAGCAGTTATTTCGCGGGAGATAACGACGAGCAGTACTTC.

This clone was counted only a few times. This sequence joins TRBV7-9 and TRBJ2-7; possible D gene TRBD2, 5 bases. CDR3 length: 13 amino acids. V was pared by 6 bases and J by 2 bases, with 11 bases between. The V gene's germline CDR1 is SEHNR and CDR2 FQNEAQ (reference sequence). CDR3 region: CASSREVPYEQYF. The CDR3 DNA reads as TGTGCCAGCAGTCGGGAAGTCCCCTACGAGCAGTACTTC.